This T cell receptor beta chain emerged from a study of neoadjuvant anti-PD-1 for oral cavity cancer (dated by TCRdb to the early 2020s). About the full investigation: Three to four biweekly doses of nivolumab at 3 mg/kg were mostly administered to patients before curative-intent surgical resection. A fourth nivolumab dose was given around day 43 to patients without progression, and definitive surgical resection was performed in those patients on days 50-56. Responders were defined as patients with complete response, partial response or stable disease by RECIST 1.1; non-responders were defined as patients with progression. There were some 13 patients in the parent correlative cohort, and the response rate was roughly 34%.

For deep sequencing, PBMC libraries mostly used roughly 470 ng of input genomic DNA, with six replicates for each sample. The immunoSEQ hsTCRbeta kit was used to prepare TCRbeta libraries, following the manufacturer's instructions. The finished libraries were brought together in one pool at about 2.8 nM, which was then read using an Illumina NovaSeq 6000 S4 flow cell. Concerning the study's data processing: Raw data preprocessing and quality control were performed with the immunoSEQ Analyzer. The analysis was restricted to productive rearrangements, with each unique CDR3 amino acid sequence defining a clonotype. Repertoire clonality was estimated as the Gini-Simpson index, computed with the R package tcR. Gini indices were compared with Student's t test, and associations with tumor size change were assessed by Pearson correlation. Held by TCRdb, this immuneACCESS table contains in-frame sequences only and omits some clones. Under half of the omission traces to an unresolved V gene where checked; the cause of the rest is unknown. From that table come the V and J calls and clone size; the DNA was used to work out D and trimming. This sample gives 84,000 or so clones in total; roughly four fifths of them show up just once. About 3.1% of the sample goes to the ten largest clones.

Study-level results and caveats: Within PBMCs, T cell clonality (Gini index) was significantly higher in non-responders than responders after neoadjuvant nivolumab. TCR analyses included only a few patients per response group, and the authors called for larger cohorts for validation. Higher pretreatment blood Treg/Th17 ratios correlated with higher pretreatment blood TCRbeta clonality and lower post-treatment tumor TCRbeta clonality.

To note about this clone: The antigen it recognizes is unknown. The record has no base qualities; no much larger clone is one base away.

Explained via the paper, the time point label denotes: before neoadjuvant nivolumab. Patients were newly diagnosed with stage II-IVA oral cavity squamous cell carcinoma and had received no prior systemic or radiation treatment. The cohort consisted of patients with HPV-negative, locally advanced oral cavity squamous cell carcinoma. No culture maintenance or expansion was done, as the peripheral blood mononuclear cells went straight to analysis. The samples were drawn from a longitudinal correlative study tied to a single-arm phase II trial testing neoadjuvant nivolumab in oral cavity squamous cell carcinoma. Subject-matched pre- and post-treatment PBMCs and tumors from three responders and three non-responders underwent genomic DNA-based TCRbeta sequencing. Peripheral blood mononuclear cells were collected once before nivolumab treatment and again after treatment, at the time of surgery. Genomic DNA was isolated from PBMCs using the Maxwell RSC DNA from Cells kit.

The TCR originated in a person aged 35-79 years with oral cavity squamous cell carcinoma. This material consisted of PBMCs, taken before nivolumab (anti-PD-1) treatment.

The DNA sequence is given as TGTGCCAGCAGCTTAGTCGGGGTGCCGAACACCGGGGAGCTGTTTTTT. Its protein product is CASSLVGVPNTGELFF. The sequence is built from TRBV7-3 and TRBJ2-2; the D gene is perhaps TRBD2, on 5 matching bases. V loses 2 bases of germline sequence and J loses 0 bases, and the interval between the two ends is 10 bases. From cysteine to phenylalanine, the CDR3 is 16 amino acids long. CDR3 DNA is the only sequence kept; it has 48 bases, read in frame from the first base. From the germline V gene, CDR1 is SGHTA and CDR2 is FQGTGA.